These 14 T cell receptor beta chains were sequenced from one sample in a study of blood T cell repertoires in COVID-19. Method: immunoSEQ multiplex PCR; TCRdb's copy keeps in-frame clones and lacks some. This sample has fewer than 150,000 clones, with approximately 77% found just once. Sequencing was performed on peripheral blood. These receptors originate from an elderly man with acute or convalescent COVID-19.

V usage is TRBV5-1 and J usage is TRBJ1-1; no reliable D call. The CDR3 runs to 17 residues. Germline loops: CDR1 SGHRS, CDR2 YFSETQ. V lost 0 bases and J 3 bases, leaving 18 bases between the germline ends. The CDR3 DNA reads as TGCGCCAGCAGCTTGGAAATTGGGAGGAGTCGGTACACTGAAGCTTTCTTT. Amino acids: CASSLEIGRSRYTEAFF.

The chain has TRBV9 and TRBJ1-2; D may be TRBD1 (5 bases). Germline values: CDR1 SGDLS, CDR2 YYNGEE. Trimming removed 4 bases at V and 5 bases at J, with 24 bases between. This CDR3 has 17 residues. CDR3 in amino acids: CASSLNSGGDRPYGYTF. In nucleotides, the CDR3 is TGTGCCAGCAGCCTCAACAGCGGGGGGGACCGCCCGTATGGCTACACCTTC.

In this sample, this clone turned up a few times. The chain joins TRBV18 to TRBJ1-5; no clear D gene. Germline-derived CDR1 and CDR2 are KGHSH and LQKENI. V was shortened by 0 bases and J by 6 bases, with 15 bases between the two germline ends. The length of the CDR3 is 16 residues. The CDR3 spells CASSPPGNTEGQPQHF. In DNA form, the CDR3 reads TGTGCCAGCTCACCACCCGGGAATACAGAGGGTCAGCCCCAGCATTTT.

The chain uses TRBV5-6 and TRBJ2-7; D is possibly TRBD1 (5 bases). Trimming removed 1 base from V and 0 bases from J, with 11 bases in between. CDR3 length: 15 residues. Germline lookup yields CDR1 SGHDT and CDR2 YYEEEE. The chain's CDR3 is CASSLLKQVSYEQYF. CDR3 DNA sequence: TGTGCCAGCAGCTTGTTGAAACAGGTCTCCTACGAGCAGTACTTC.

J is TRBJ1-5 and V is TRBV11-2; D not certain. The CDR3 is 14 amino acids. Trimming stripped 5 bases from V and 0 bases from J, with 8 bases between. Per the germline V gene, CDR1 is SGHAT and CDR2 is FQNNGV. CDR3 bases: TGTGCCAGCAGCCCAGAATTTAGCAATCAGCCCCAGCATTTT. It is translated as CASSPEFSNQPQHF.

The gene calls are TRBV2 and TRBJ2-5; 9 bases line up with TRBD2. Per germline, CDR1 SNHLY and CDR2 FYNNEI. With V trimmed by 5 bases and J by 5 bases, 9 bases remained unmatched. The CDR3 spans 15 residues. CDR3 residues: CASSSRGSGGETQYF. The CDR3, as DNA: TGTGCCAGCAGTTCGAGGGGGAGCGGGGGGGAGACCCAGTACTTC.

This chain links TRBV29-1 with TRBJ2-3; tentative D call: TRBD1 (6 bases). The CDR3 length is 14 residues. Germline CDR1 is SQVTM and CDR2 is ANQGSEA. Trimming pared 7 bases from V and 1 base from J, leaving 15 bases between. The CDR3 loop reads CSGLRDIRTDTQYF. CDR3 in DNA: TGCAGCGGCCTACGGGACATACGCACAGATACGCAGTATTTT.

The chain recombines TRBV15 with TRBJ2-2; 8 bases align to TRBD1. The germline CDR1 and CDR2 sequences are LNHNV and YYDKDF (reference sequence). V gave up 4 bases and J gave up 7 bases; unmatched junction bases: 8. The CDR3 has 15 amino acids. The CDR3 DNA sequence: TGTGCCACCAGCATCACAGGGGGATTGCGCGGGGAGCTGTTTTTT. Protein sequence: CATSITGGLRGELFF.

The chain joins TRBV7-2 to TRBJ1-2; 7 bases line up with TRBD1. The germline V gene has CDR1 SGHTA and CDR2 FQGNSA. The CDR3 length is 14 residues. The junction had 2 bases not matched to a gene; V was cut back by 1 base and J by 3 bases. The CDR3 DNA reads TGTGCCAGCAGCTTAGGCAGGGGGGACTATGGCTACACCTTC. Residues: CASSLGRGDYGYTF.

This rearrangement joins TRBV6-5 to TRBJ2-7, with D possibly TRBD1 on 6 matching bases. Germline lookup yields CDR1 MNHEY and CDR2 SVGAGI. Trimming removed 2 bases at V and 7 bases at J, with 15 bases between. CDR3 length: 14 amino acids. The CDR3 here is CASSYRAGESEQYF. The CDR3 DNA is TGTGCCAGCAGTTACAGGGCAGGGGAATCGGAGCAGTACTTC.

This clone has a single count. CDR3 in amino acids: CASSLGTASYNEQFF. The CDR3 DNA reads as TGTGCCAGCAGCCTTGGGACAGCCTCCTACAATGAGCAGTTCTTC. The V call is TRBV7-2, the J call TRBJ2-1; 7 positions agree with TRBD1. The CDR3 loop spans 15 amino acids. The V gene's germline CDR1 is SGHTA and CDR2 FQGNSA. V trimming: 5 bases; J trimming: 0 bases; junction bases outside the gene matches: 4.

This clone was counted only a few times. CDR3 DNA sequence: TGCGCCAGCAGCCAACTCGCGACAGACTCCTACGAGCAGTACTTC. This translates into CASSQLATDSYEQYF. V gene TRBV5-1 combines with J gene TRBJ2-7; perhaps TRBD1 as D (5 bases). Germline lookup yields CDR1 SGHRS and CDR2 YFSETQ. The length of the CDR3 is 15 residues. The V end was cut by 4 bases, the J end by 0 bases, with 14 bases between.

This clone was observed a few times. The V and J genes are TRBV27 and TRBJ1-5; the D is unclear. Germline CDR1 is MNHEY and CDR2 is SMNVEV (reference sequence). CDR3 length equals 15 residues. The V and J ends lost 0 bases and 2 bases respectively, with 8 bases between them. CDR3 DNA: TGTGCCAGCAGTTTATCAATGGGCGGCAATCAGCCCCAGCATTTT. Translating gives CASSLSMGGNQPQHF.

The V and J genes are TRBV9 and TRBJ2-1; D may be TRBD1 (6 bases). V lost 0 bases, J lost 0 bases, and 7 bases lay in between. This CDR3 is built from 15 residues. CDR1 and CDR2 from the germline V gene are SGDLS and YYNGEE. This CDR3 reads CASSVGTASYNEQFF. CDR3 sequence (DNA): TGTGCCAGCAGCGTAGGGACAGCCTCCTACAATGAGCAGTTCTTC.